The 25 T cell receptor beta chains in this list originate from one sample, sequenced in a study of T-cell reconstitution after alpha-beta-depleted transplantation in children. Unique molecular identifiers were used to barcode this TCRbeta library. MiXCR, applied by TCRdb to the PCR reads, yields one record per CDR3 protein. The sample has 190,000 or so distinct CDR3 sequences, roughly 6.8% seen once; the top ten hold roughly 3%. Sequenced material: PBMCs from the stem cell graft donor, taken from the stem cell graft. The receptors were gathered from a human donor who donated a stem cell graft to a child with Wiskott-Aldrich syndrome.

In its sample, this clonotype was seen a few times. The rearrangement uses TRBV9 and TRBJ2-7, with 7 bases matching TRBD1. Per the germline V gene, CDR1 is SGDLS and CDR2 is YYNGEE. This CDR3 region has 14 residues. With V trimmed by 0 bases and J by 2 bases, 2 bases remained unmatched. CDR3 region: CASSVGGGPYEQYF. The DNA of the CDR3 is TGTGCCAGCAGCGTAGGAGGGGGCCCCTACGAGCAGTACTTC.

The sample holds many counts of this clonotype. The chain links TRBV12-3 or TRBV12-4 to TRBJ1-6, with no clear D. V was shortened by 0 bases and J by 6 bases, with 6 bases between the two germline ends. The CDR3 consists of 14 residues. The CDR3 region is CASSLATSNSPLHF. CDR3 coding DNA: TGTGCCAGCAGTTTAGCGACATCTAATTCACCCCTCCACTTT.

In its sample, this clonotype was seen many times. This chain joins TRBV6-5 and TRBJ1-2; TRBD1 aligns across 9 bases. The V gene end was trimmed by 4 bases and the J gene end by 8 bases; junction bases not matched to a gene: 8. The CDR3 totals 14 residues. Germline CDR1 MNHEY, CDR2 SVGAGI. This CDR3 reads CASSFRQGVRGYTF. The CDR3 DNA reads as TGTGCCAGCAGTTTTCGACAGGGGGTTAGAGGCTACACCTTC.

This clonotype came up many times. The J gene is TRBJ1-1, the V gene TRBV5-1, with a tentative D call TRBD1 (6 bases). From germline, CDR1 is SGHRS and CDR2 YFSETQ. The CDR3 is 15 amino acids. V shed 0 bases and J shed 8 bases, with 17 bases lying between them. In nucleotides, the CDR3 is TGCGCCAGCAGCTTGGAGAAAATCAGGGGAACAGAAGCTTTCTTT. Amino acids: CASSLEKIRGTEAFF.

In regard to this clonotype: This may stem from a read error, because a much larger clone lies one nucleotide away. This likely comes from a read error, as the CDR3 has no conserved phenylalanine or tryptophan at its end. The gene calls are TRBV24-1 and TRBJ2-3; D unresolved. The CDR3 sequence is 11 residues long. Germline V CDR1 and CDR2: KGHDR, SFDVKD. Between the trimmed V and J ends, which lost 5 bases and 6 bases, there was a span of 5 bases. The CDR3, as DNA: TGTGCCACCAGTGCCCTGGATACGCAGTATCTT. This gives the protein CATSALDTQYL.

This clonotype occurred many times. V and J are TRBV6-5 and TRBJ1-6; possibly TRBD1 for D (6 bases). The CDR3 length is 15 residues. The ends were cut back, 5 bases at V and 10 bases at J, with 18 bases in the middle. CDR1 and CDR2 from the germline V gene are MNHEY and SVGAGI. CDR3 in amino acids: CASSTGTIGGSPLHF. CDR3 DNA sequence: TGTGCCAGCAGTACAGGGACGATTGGGGGCTCACCCCTCCACTTT.

This chain connects TRBV18 to TRBJ2-2; a possible D gene is TRBD2 (6 bases). CDR3 size: 15 residues. Between the trimmed V and J ends, which lost 6 bases and 6 bases, there was a span of 17 bases. Per germline, CDR1 KGHSH and CDR2 LQKENI. CDR3 loop: CASSEGRRAAGELFF. In nucleotides, the CDR3 is TGTGCCAGCTCGGAGGGAAGAAGGGCCGCCGGGGAGCTGTTTTTT.

This clonotype occurred a few times. V and J are TRBV10-3 and TRBJ2-4; D is undetermined. The CDR3 sequence is 15 residues long. Per the germline V gene, CDR1 is ENHRY and CDR2 is SYGVKD. Trimming took off 8 bases at V and 2 bases at J, with 16 bases between the two ends. The CDR3 reads CAISVGADTKNIQYF. CDR3 in DNA: TGTGCCATCTCGGTTGGAGCAGATACCAAAAACATTCAGTACTTC.

The V gene is TRBV30, the J gene TRBJ2-3; possibly TRBD1 or TRBD2 for D (5 bases each). The V gene's germline CDR1 is GTSNPN and CDR2 SVGIG (reference sequence). V dropped 0 bases and J dropped 4 bases, with 11 bases sitting between them. The CDR3 runs to 14 residues. The CDR3 DNA reads TGTGCCTGGAGTGTACGTGGGGGTTCAGATACGCAGTATTTT. Translating it yields CAWSVRGGSDTQYF.

This chain links TRBV6-5 with TRBJ1-1; D remains unclear. V was pared by 2 bases and J by 1 base, with 11 bases between. There are 15 residues in the CDR3. Germline V gene lookup returns CDR1 MNHEY and CDR2 SVGAGI. DNA for the CDR3: TGTGCCAGCAGTTACGCTGGGGAAGCGAACACTGAAGCTTTCTTT. This translates into CASSYAGEANTEAFF.

In its sample, this clonotype was seen many times. The J gene is TRBJ1-1, the V gene TRBV20-1; TRBD1 might be the D (5 bases). CDR1 and CDR2 from the germline V gene are DFQATT and SNEGSKA (reference sequence). V was clipped by 6 bases and J by 4 bases, with 18 bases between them. This CDR3 has 14 residues. The CDR3 is CSAVGQPGTTEAFF. For the CDR3, the DNA is TGCAGTGCAGTGGGGCAGCCGGGGACCACTGAAGCTTTCTTT.

In its sample, this clonotype was seen a few times. In DNA form, the CDR3 reads TGTGCCTGGAGTGGGGTAGTCCCCTACGAGCAGTACTTC. Encoded protein: CAWSGVVPYEQYF. The chain recombines TRBV30 with TRBJ2-7, with unresolved D. The CDR3 is made up of 13 amino acids. V lost 1 base and J 2 bases, leaving 9 bases between the germline ends. Germline loops: CDR1 GTSNPN, CDR2 SVGIG (reference sequence).

This clonotype was recorded many times. The chain couples TRBV11-2 to TRBJ2-5; D is ambiguous. In germline, CDR1 is SGHAT, CDR2 FQNNGV. With 3 bases removed from V and 1 base from J, the gap between germline ends came to 12 bases. The CDR3 is 15 amino acids. This CDR3 reads CASSLDGAVQETQYF. Written as DNA, the CDR3 is TGTGCCAGCAGCTTGGACGGAGCAGTCCAAGAGACCCAGTACTTC.

The sample holds many counts of this clonotype. The chain carries TRBV4-3 and TRBJ1-6, with D maybe TRBD1 (5 bases). The CDR3 sequence is 16 residues long. Germline loops: CDR1 LGHNA, CDR2 YSLEER. The V end was cut by 0 bases, the J end by 10 bases, with 16 bases between. CDR3 nucleotides: TGCGCCAGCAGCCAAGATCTCAGAGGGGTTGGGTCACCCCTCCACTTT. Translated, it gives CASSQDLRGVGSPLHF.

The chain employs TRBV10-2 and TRBJ2-3; D is ambiguous. There are 15 residues in the CDR3. The germline V and J ends were trimmed by 6 bases and 3 bases, with 16 bases remaining between them. CDR1 is WSHSY and CDR2 is SAAADI in the germline V gene. CDR3 nucleotide sequence: TGCGCCAGCAGCAGAACTCCTCAGATTACAGATACGCAGTATTTT. This codes for CASSRTPQITDTQYF.

Ten or more counts support this clonotype. The J gene is TRBJ1-6, the V gene TRBV12-3 or TRBV12-4; a weak D match, TRBD1 (5 bases). V lost 4 bases to trimming and J lost 9 bases, with 13 bases between them. The CDR3 is made up of 14 amino acids. The CDR3 reads CASSSGGVSSPLHF. CDR3 DNA sequence: TGTGCCAGCAGTTCTGGGGGGGTCAGTTCACCCCTCCACTTT.

In its sample, this clonotype was seen many times. This chain uses TRBV7-9 with TRBJ2-2; a possible D gene is TRBD2 (5 bases). The V end was cut by 4 bases, the J end by 5 bases, with 14 bases between. Looked up from germline, CDR1 is SEHNR and CDR2 is FQNEAQ (reference sequence). CDR3 length equals 15 residues. CDR3 coding DNA: TGTGCCAGCAGCTCCCCGGGAAGACAAACCGGGGAGCTGTTTTTT. Amino acid sequence: CASSSPGRQTGELFF.

This clonotype has ten or more counts. The chain employs TRBV5-1 and TRBJ2-1; 12 nucleotides match TRBD2. J was trimmed by 5 bases and V by 0 bases; bases with no gene match: 6. The CDR3 length is 17 residues. From germline, CDR1 is SGHRS and CDR2 YFSETQ. This CDR3 is CASSLEASGRVHNEQFF. Here the CDR3 DNA reads TGCGCCAGCAGCTTGGAGGCTAGCGGGAGGGTACACAATGAGCAGTTCTTC.

This clonotype showed up many times. The chain links TRBV7-9 to TRBJ2-5; 10 nucleotides line up with TRBD2. Germline trimming cut 5 bases from V and 2 bases from J; bases unmatched to any gene: 5. This CDR3 is built from 15 residues. The germline gives CDR1 SEHNR, CDR2 FQNEAQ (reference sequence). CDR3 in DNA: TGTGCCAGCAGCCGATTGACTAGCGGGCAAGAGACCCAGTACTTC. Amino acid sequence: CASSRLTSGQETQYF.

The chain uses TRBV11-2 and TRBJ1-2; 10 bases match TRBD1. The CDR3 has 17 residues. The junction had 11 bases not matched to a gene; V was cut back by 0 bases and J by 7 bases. Germline V CDR1 and CDR2: SGHAT, FQNNGV. The CDR3 nucleotides are TGTGCCAGCAGCTTAGATTGGGCGGGACAGGGGAGACCTGGCTACACCTTC. It codes for CASSLDWAGQGRPGYTF.

This clonotype occurred many times. The chain combines TRBV7-8 with TRBJ2-1, with 8 nucleotides matching TRBD2. The germline gives CDR1 SGHVS, CDR2 FQNEAQ. V lost 1 base, J lost 7 bases, and 9 bases stayed unmatched. The CDR3 loop spans 16 amino acids. In DNA, the CDR3 is TGTGCCAGCAGCTTAGTCGGGGGGGGATATTCAAATGAGCAGTTCTTC. This encodes CASSLVGGGYSNEQFF.

This clonotype was seen at least ten times. This rearrangement joins TRBV29-1 to TRBJ1-4; 7 bases match TRBD1. This CDR3 is 13 amino acids long. V shed 4 bases, J shed 6 bases, and the junction held 5 bases outside the gene matches. CDR1 is SQVTM, CDR2 ANQGSEA, per germline. The CDR3 loop is CSVGQGQDEKLFF. The CDR3 DNA is TGCAGCGTTGGACAGGGCCAAGATGAAAAACTGTTTTTT.

This clonotype was picked up many times. This chain uses TRBV6-5 with TRBJ2-5; no reliable D call. The CDR3 has 15 residues. Germline values: CDR1 MNHEY, CDR2 SVGAGI. V dropped 5 bases and J dropped 4 bases, with 17 bases sitting between them. The CDR3 DNA reads as TGTGCCAGCAGTCTCTCGATCTACCCACGAGAGACCCAGTACTTC. Translating gives CASSLSIYPRETQYF.

This clonotype was counted ten times or more. The chain uses TRBV5-1 and TRBJ2-2; 8 bases match TRBD1. This CDR3 has 14 residues. Unmatched junction bases numbered 4, after V lost 2 bases and J lost 7 bases. From germline, CDR1 is SGHRS and CDR2 YFSETQ. CDR3 bases: TGCGCCAGCAGCTTTCCCGGGACAGGCGGGGAGCTGTTTTTT. Translation: CASSFPGTGGELFF.

The V and J genes are TRBV15 and TRBJ2-7, with 9 bases that match TRBD1. V gave up 3 bases and J gave up 2 bases; unmatched junction bases: 11. This CDR3 comprises 17 residues. The germline CDR1 and CDR2 sequences are LNHNV and YYDKDF (reference sequence). CDR3 nucleotides: TGTGCCACCAGCAGGGGGTTCGACAGGGGGGGCACCTACGAGCAGTACTTC. Translated, it gives CATSRGFDRGGTYEQYF.